This T cell receptor beta chain was profiled in a study of identical twins' blood T cells. Study-wide findings and caveats: V gene usage reportedly matched far better within twin pairs than unrelated donors. Shared environment remains a possible cause of twin similarity.

Per the original methods: Each donor had about 90,000 to nearly 550,000 clonotypes. TCRdb analysed the 5' RACE reads with MiXCR anew, one entry per CDR3 protein. TCRdb, rather than the study authors, made the V and J calls. The table shows 400,000 or so distinct CDR3 sequences, with over 25% occurring only once. This clonotype was recorded a few times. The antigen is unknown. There are 15 residues in the CDR3. Germline values: CDR1 SGHRS, CDR2 YFSETQ. Trimming took 0 bases from V and 3 from J, leaving 12 bases between them. This clonotype was obtained from a woman between 18 and 55 years old in good health. The sample was PBMCs. This chain connects TRBV5-1 to TRBJ1-2; possible D gene TRBD1, 5 bases. CDR3 coding DNA: TGCGCCAGCAGCTTGGTTACGGGGGGAGACTATGGCTACACCTTC. This codes for CASSLVTGGDYGYTF.